Sequencing of this T cell receptor (beta chain) was carried out in a study of siplizumab effects on memory and regulatory T cells (dated by TCRdb to about 2019). Study-level background: The study looked at the effect of siplizumab, an anti-CD2 antibody, on alloreactive T-cell subsets in allogeneic mixed lymphocyte reactions made from human PBMCs.

Overall study outcomes, separate from this receptor: Among mappable alloreactive CD4+ clones, an average Treg-derived fraction of less than 70% was observed with siplizumab, compared with approximately 30% in control reactions. The suppressive function of proliferating Tregs from siplizumab cultures was not functionally confirmed. Unstimulated naive T cells appeared to be more diverse than memory T cells, and naive cells seemed to make a substantial contribution to the alloresponse. Roughly 80-97% of proliferating CD4+ or CD8+ clones could not be assigned a naive or memory phenotype. The cumulative frequency of alloreactive sequences that could be traced back to unstimulated CD4+ memory T cells was significantly reduced by siplizumab. Sequences below about 10^-5 frequency were poorly captured, so only a minor fraction of alloreactive clones could be mapped to unstimulated subsets.

Receptor amplification or capture employed the immunoSEQ multiplex PCR assay. Approximately 93,000 TCR templates per sample were assayed by the deep sequencing platform. Genomic DNA extracted from sorted T cells was used for TCRbeta CDR3 sequencing. The source study handled its data this way. The R programming language was used for the clonal analysis of the TCRbeta CDR3 data. Comparing unstimulated samples against CFSE-low samples taken after the reaction was how alloreactive CD4+ and CD8+ clones were defined. Alloreactive CD4+ clones were assigned to regulatory or non-regulatory origin by matching sequences to sorted unstimulated Treg and non-Treg repertoires. TCRdb stores this immuneACCESS table with in-frame sequences only. Part of the clones is absent; in the studies checked, under half of the shortfall reflects unresolved V genes, and no reason is known for the rest. Clone size and the V and J calls come from that table; the DNA yielded D and trimming. The sample table contains 100,000 or so clones; only one count was recorded for 92% of them. Around 0.73% of the sample lies in the top ten.

To note about this clone: Its antigen is still unknown. The record has no base qualities; no much larger clone is one base away.

The CDR3, from cysteine to phenylalanine, totals 14 residues. Here the CDR3 DNA is all that survives: 42 bases in frame from base 1. CDR1 and CDR2 were assigned from the germline V gene (reference sequence) as LNHDA and SQIVND. Trimming removed 10 bases from V and 0 bases from J, leaving 15 bases between the germline ends. TCRbeta CDR3 sequencing was performed on sorted unstimulated T cells and on proliferating T cells recovered from mixed lymphocyte reactions. Fresh whole blood from approximately 10 HLA-typed healthy donors was used to isolate PBMCs. To map where alloreactive clones came from, CD4+ regulatory T cells in the unstimulated state were FACS-sorted.

The receptor chain draws on TRBV19 and TRBJ1-2, with TRBD1 as a weak D call on 6 bases. The clonotype comes from a human donor in good health. The sequenced material came from Tregs sorted from blood. The base sequence is TGTGCCACGCGCTACAGGGCCTCTAACTATGGCTACACCTTC. The resulting protein is CATRYRASNYGYTF.